This TCR beta chain was recovered during a study of cytomegalovirus exposure and HLA in healthy donors. Turning to the study itself: The 90 to 150 validation repertoires used the same platform as the roughly 670 first-cohort repertoires, a later analysis reported. Study outcomes and limitations: Researchers counted about 150 TCR beta chains as cytomegalovirus-associated. Most TCRs appeared rarely, but some public TCRs recurred in many donors. A few chains tied to CMV proved CMV antigen-specific in vitro.

Germline CDR1 and CDR2: MGHRA and YSYEKL. The CDR3 runs to 15 residues. Trimming shortened V by 6 bases and J by 0 bases, and 15 bases separated the two germline ends. Generated by immunoSEQ multiplex PCR, the TCRdb table keeps only in-frame clones and is missing some. Of tens of thousands of clones in the sample, about nine tenths were seen once. Concerning this clone itself: Its matching antigen is unknown.

The chain combines TRBV4-1 with TRBJ2-7, with D uncertain. Sequenced sample: PBMCs. The receptor was isolated from a man aged 18-30 years in good health and CMV-seronegative. In nucleotides, the CDR3 is TGCGCCAGCAGTGAGGAATTTACCTTCTCCTACGAGCAGTACTTC. Its translation: CASSEEFTFSYEQYF.